Shown below are 21 T cell receptor beta chains from a single sample sequenced in a study of T cell repertoires in aging, cancer and after chemotherapy. Amplification of TCR beta used genomic DNA extracted from peripheral blood. Rearranged V-D-J TRB sequences were amplified with a mixed TRB-A/B primer pool. TCRdb re-derived calls from the multiplex PCR reads in MiXCR, one entry per CDR3 protein. The table has over 6,500 distinct CDR3 sequences, approximately 22% seen once; the top ten hold about 8.5%. Specimen: blood. The receptors come from a human donor with a blood cancer.

The chain links TRBV24-1 to TRBJ2-7; D possibly corresponds to TRBD1 (5 bases). Looked up from germline, CDR1 is KGHDR and CDR2 is SFDVKD. Trimming cost V 2 bases and J 2 bases, with 12 bases left between them. The CDR3 totals 15 residues. As DNA, the CDR3 is TGTGCCACCAGTGATTACGACAGCCCTCCCTACGAGCAGTACTTC. It encodes CATSDYDSPPYEQYF.

This clonotype has a single count. The chain recombines TRBV20-1 with TRBJ2-5; 8 bases fit TRBD1. Germline-derived CDR1 and CDR2 are DFQATT and SNEGSKA (reference sequence). This CDR3 is built from 15 residues. V dropped 3 bases and J dropped 5; count of bases not matched to a gene: 11. CDR3 region: CSASSPRGQGETQYF. The CDR3 DNA sequence: TGCAGTGCTAGTTCTCCCAGGGGGCAGGGGGAGACCCAGTACTTC.

By share, this clonotype ranks as medium-sized. The chain couples TRBV19 to TRBJ2-7; no clear D. The CDR3 loop spans 11 amino acids. CDR1 is LNHDA, CDR2 SQIVND, per germline (reference sequence). Between the trimmed V and J ends, which lost 4 bases and 4 bases, there was a span of 5 bases. The CDR3, as DNA: TGTGCCAGTAGTAATCAGTACGAGCAGTACTTC. Its translation: CASSNQYEQYF. Using reference TRBV19 and TRBJ2-7 for the parts outside the CDR3, the full variable domain is DGGITQSPKYLFRKEGQNVTLSCEQNLNHDAMYWYRQDPGQGLRLIYYSQIVNDFQKGDIAEGYSVSREKKESFPLTVTSAQKNPTAFYLCASSNQYEQYFGPGTRLTVT.

This clonotype was seen more than once but under ten times. This chain links TRBV20-1 with TRBJ1-4; 7 bases are shared with TRBD1. This CDR3 spans 14 amino acids. Looked up from germline, CDR1 is DFQATT and CDR2 is SNEGSKA (reference sequence). Trimming took 0 bases from V and 7 from J; bases not matched to a gene: 5. CDR3 sequence (DNA): TGCAGTGCTAGAGATCTCAGGACAGGTGAAAAACTGTTTTTT. Translating it yields CSARDLRTGEKLFF.

The chain carries TRBV30 and TRBJ1-1; D unclear. The CDR3 contains 14 residues. The germline V gene has CDR1 GTSNPN and CDR2 SVGIG (reference sequence). Trimming shortened V by 3 bases and J by 4 bases, and 15 bases separated the two germline ends. The DNA of the CDR3 is TGTGCCTGGAGAGGGCCGGCCCCTGGCACTGAAGCTTTCTTT. Translation gives CAWRGPAPGTEAFF.

This clonotype was counted only a few times. The chain has TRBV6-1 and TRBJ2-7; no firm D call. Germline V gene sequence: CDR1 MNHNS, CDR2 SASEGT. Trimming removed 5 bases from V and 6 bases from J, with 20 bases in between. The length of the CDR3 is 15 residues. The CDR3 region is CASSTIPGLSAEQYF. In DNA, the CDR3 is TGTGCCAGCAGTACAATCCCGGGTCTCTCGGCCGAGCAGTACTTC.

By proportion, this clonotype is medium-sized. The chain has TRBV5-1 and TRBJ2-3; 8 nucleotides align to TRBD2. CDR3 length: 17 amino acids. Trimming took 4 bases from V and 5 from J; bases not matched to a gene: 15. Germline assignment: CDR1 SGHRS and CDR2 YFSETQ. The CDR3 reads CASSDSGRGPFLDTQYF. The CDR3 DNA reads as TGCGCCAGCAGCGACAGCGGGAGAGGCCCTTTCTTAGATACGCAGTATTTT. The full variable domain, in which reference TRBV5-1 and TRBJ2-3 provide the parts outside the CDR3, is KAGVTQTPRYLIKTRGQQVTLSCSPISGHRSVSWYQQTPGQGLQFLFEYFSETQRNKGNFPGRFSGRQFSNSRSEMNVSTLELGDSALYLCASSDSGRGPFLDTQYFGPGTRLTVL.

This clonotype showed up just a few times. This chain uses TRBV5-1 with TRBJ2-1; D may be TRBD1 (5 bases). Germline V gene data show CDR1 as SGHRS and CDR2 as YFSETQ. CDR3 size: 15 residues. V lost 0 bases and J 6 bases, leaving 13 bases between the germline ends. This CDR3 reads CASSLDWGLSNEQFF. The CDR3 DNA reads TGCGCCAGCAGCTTGGATTGGGGCTTAAGCAATGAGCAGTTCTTC.

With regard to this clonotype: A read error may explain this, as a much larger clone is one base away. The chain links TRBV6-5 to TRBJ1-4; D uncertain. The CDR3 loop spans 15 amino acids. The V end lost 0 bases, the J end lost 8 bases, and 13 bases lay between the germline ends. The germline V gene encodes CDR1 MNHEY and CDR2 SVGAGI. The CDR3 spells CASSYSRRQEEKLFF. The DNA of the CDR3 is TGTGCCAGCAGTTACTCGAGACGGCAGGAGGAAAAACTGTTTTTT.

This clonotype is medium-sized. V is TRBV19 and J is TRBJ1-1; TRBD1 matches 8 bases. The CDR3 consists of 14 residues. The germline V gene has CDR1 LNHDA and CDR2 SQIVND (reference sequence). J gave up 0 bases and V 5 bases, and 2 bases lay outside the gene matches. This CDR3 reads CASSRDRLNTEAFF. The CDR3 DNA is TGTGCCAGTAGTCGGGACAGGCTGAACACTGAAGCTTTCTTT.

As regards this clonotype: A read error may produce the germline difference seen at one junction end. The gene calls are TRBV4-1 and TRBJ2-3; TRBD1 matches 8 bases. The CDR3 totals 14 residues. The V gene's germline CDR1 is MGHRA and CDR2 YSYEKL. The CDR3 bases are TGCGCCAGCAGCCCCACCCTGTCGGACAGGGCTCCTACTTTT. This gives the protein CASSPTLSDRAPTF.

This clonotype was picked up a small number of times. The chain carries TRBV6-4 and TRBJ1-2, with D unclear. The V and J ends lost 6 bases and 8 bases respectively, with 19 bases between them. Germline CDR1 is MRHNA and CDR2 is SNTAGT. This CDR3 has 14 amino acids. The CDR3 sequence: CASSAGSGRGGYTF. DNA for the CDR3: TGTGCCAGCAGCGCTGGGTCGGGCCGCGGCGGCTACACCTTC.

In nucleotides, the CDR3 is TGTGCCAGCAGCTTGGACAGGGGAATCTCTTACACTGAAGCTTTCTTT. This sequence encodes CASSLDRGISYTEAFF. The rearrangement links TRBV6-5 to TRBJ1-1; 9 bases map to TRBD1. This CDR3 has 16 amino acids. The V gene end was trimmed by 6 bases and the J gene end by 3 bases; junction bases not matched to a gene: 11. Germline V gene sequence: CDR1 MNHEY, CDR2 SVGAGI.

On this clonotype: Given a much more abundant clone one base away, this may be a read error. V gene TRBV19 combines with J gene TRBJ2-7, with 7 bases identical to TRBD1. Per germline, CDR1 LNHDA and CDR2 SQIVND (reference sequence). The length of the CDR3 is 14 residues. This chain's CDR3 is CASSLGQSTYERYF. CDR3 nucleotide sequence: TGTGCCAGTAGTTTGGGACAGTCCACCTACGAGCGGTACTTC.

The chain carries TRBV6-6 and TRBJ1-4, with a weak D call TRBD1 (5 bases). The ends were cut back, 2 bases at V and 5 bases at J, with 15 bases in the middle. The CDR3 contains 16 residues. Germline CDR1 is MNHNY and CDR2 is SVGAGI (reference sequence). CDR3 coding DNA: TGTGCCAGCAGTTACCATAGGGGCGCGGAGAATGAAAAACTGTTTTTT. Translating gives CASSYHRGAENEKLFF.

The chain joins TRBV6-2 or TRBV6-3 to TRBJ1-2; D is undetermined. The CDR3 has 14 amino acids. Trimming shortened V by 2 bases and J by 8 bases, and 15 bases separated the two germline ends. Per the germline V gene, CDR1 is MNHEY and CDR2 is SVGEGT. As DNA, the CDR3 is TGTGCCAGCAGTTACGTAGGAGTAAGGGAAGGCTACACCTTC. Encoded protein: CASSYVGVREGYTF.

By sample fraction, this clonotype is medium-sized. The chain carries TRBV5-4 and TRBJ1-3; 8 bases align to TRBD1. The CDR3 covers 15 residues. The germline gives CDR1 SGHNT, CDR2 YYREEE (reference sequence). V was pared by 5 bases and J by 4 bases, with 8 bases of the junction left unmatched. Here the CDR3 DNA reads TGTGCCAGCAGTCGTCAGGGGGCGGCCGGAAACACCATATATTTT. Its translation is CASSRQGAAGNTIYF.

V is TRBV4-1 and J is TRBJ2-2; no definite D call. V lost 1 base and J 8 bases, leaving 5 bases between the germline ends. Germline lookup yields CDR1 MGHRA and CDR2 YSYEKL. The CDR3 length is 12 residues. The CDR3 sequence is CASSQGQGELFF. The CDR3 nucleotides are TGCGCCAGCAGCCAAGGGCAGGGGGAGCTGTTTTTT.

A remark on this clonotype: A read error is possible here, since a much larger clone lies one base away. The chain carries TRBV18 and TRBJ1-1, with D hard to call. Germline V gene data show CDR1 as KGHSH and CDR2 as LQKENI. This CDR3 has 12 residues. CDR3 in DNA: TGTGCCAGCTCACCAATTGACACTGAAGCTTCCTTT. Its protein product is CASSPIDTEASF. The whole variable domain, filled in from reference TRBV18 and TRBJ1-1, reads NAGVMQNPRHLVRRRGQEARLRCSPMKGHSHVYWYRQLPEEGLKFMVYLQKENIIDESGMPKERFSAEFPKEGPSILRIQQVVRGDSAAYFCASSPIDTEASFGQGTRLTVV.

This chain links TRBV11-1 with TRBJ2-7; the D is unclear. This CDR3 is 12 amino acids long. Germline V CDR1 and CDR2: SGHAT, FQDESV (reference sequence). V was cut by 5 bases and J by 9 bases, with 14 bases left in between. CDR3 in amino acids: CASSPYYMGQYF. The DNA for the CDR3 is TGTGCCAGCAGCCCTTACTATATGGGGCAGTACTTC.

As to this clonotype: With a much larger clone just one base away, this may be a read error. The V gene is TRBV18, the J gene TRBJ2-3, with 9 positions matching TRBD2. With V trimmed by 0 bases and J by 7 bases, 5 bases remained unmatched. The CDR3 covers 15 residues. Germline V gene data show CDR1 as KGHSH and CDR2 as LQKENI. The CDR3 sequence: CASSPPAGGGNTQYF. CDR3 nucleotides: TGTGCCAGCTCACCACCAGCGGGAGGTGGGAATACGCAGTATTTT.